This record concerns one T cell receptor (beta chain) sequence. This entry comes from a study of long-term antiretroviral therapy in people with HIV. Between the trimmed V and J ends, which lost 6 bases and 1 base, there was a span of 13 bases. This CDR3 is built from 15 residues. CDR1 MNHEY and CDR2 SVGAGI come from the germline V gene. Version v3.0 of the immunoSEQ assay was performed at survey level. Some clones are missing from TCRdb's copy, which holds only in-frame ones; the method was immunoSEQ multiplex PCR. The sample carries tens of thousands of clones, around four fifths recorded once. Every participant with HIV received treatment in the United States.

The chain links TRBV6-5 to TRBJ2-1; the D gene could be TRBD1 or TRBD2 (6 bases each). The sequence derives from a man between 18 and 35 years old with HIV. Sequenced here: unsorted PBMCs, sampled 0.5 years after starting antiretroviral therapy. In DNA form, the CDR3 reads TGTGCCAGCAGGCGGGACAAATGGTCCTACAATGAGCAGTTCTTC. This codes for CASRRDKWSYNEQFF.